This TCR beta chain stems from a study of blood T cell repertoires in COVID-19. Study-wide context: Some COVID-19 samples were acute and others convalescent; all came from the United States, Italy and Spain. From T cells, B-cell-depleted T cells, or PBMCs came the material, which was cDNA or gDNA.

Followed longitudinally, the Seattle patients had been enrolled during active infection. As originally analysed: Scientists estimated how many nucleated cells there were by amplifying reference gene primers. Sequencing used immunoSEQ multiplex PCR; TCRdb keeps in-frame clones, though not all of them. Clone size and the V and J calls come from that table; the DNA yielded D and trimming. This table has 60,000 to 70,000 clones, 88% appearing once. Looked up from germline, CDR1 is SGHTA and CDR2 is FQGNSA. The CDR3 extends over 15 amino acids. V trimming: 6 bases; J trimming: 8 bases; junction bases outside the gene matches: 12.

The receptor was isolated from an older woman with COVID-19, enrolled during active disease. Sample: peripheral blood. The chain is built from TRBV7-2 and TRBJ2-1; 8 bases fit TRBD2. CDR3 DNA sequence: TGTGCCAGCAGATTGCCCGGGACTAGTGACCATGAGCAGTTCTTC. Translated: CASRLPGTSDHEQFF.